The 32 T cell receptor beta chains reported below all come from one sample, sequenced in a study of blood T cell repertoires in COVID-19. Clones were read by immunoSEQ multiplex PCR, and TCRdb kept only the in-frame ones, dropping some. Of about 350,000 clones listed, about 90% are singletons. The material sequenced was PBMCs or T cells enriched from blood (not recorded which). The origin of the receptors is a woman in her twenties or thirties who had been exposed to COVID-19.

The chain uses TRBV28 and TRBJ2-3, with no clear D. The germline gives CDR1 MDHEN, CDR2 SYDVKM. Trimming pared 10 bases from V and 2 bases from J, leaving 13 bases between. The CDR3 spans 13 residues. Written as DNA, the CDR3 is TGTGCCACCCTGGAGCCGAACACAGATACGCAGTATTTT. This codes for CATLEPNTDTQYF.

V is TRBV7-9 and J is TRBJ1-2; no reliable D call. The V end was cut by 5 bases, the J end by 1 base, with 8 bases between. The CDR3 has 13 residues. Germline assignment: CDR1 SEHNR and CDR2 FQNEAQ (reference sequence). In DNA, the CDR3 is TGTGCCAGCAGCGCCAGACTTAACTATGGCTACACCTTC. This codes for CASSARLNYGYTF.

The chain joins TRBV13 to TRBJ2-7; a weak D match, TRBD2 (5 bases). Germline V gives CDR1 PRHDT, CDR2 FYEKMQ (reference sequence). This CDR3 has 14 residues. Trimming shortened V by 2 bases and J by 6 bases, and 14 bases separated the two germline ends. CDR3 in DNA: TGTGCCAGCAGCTTACGTGGGAGTTCCGGCGAGCAGTACTTC. Protein sequence: CASSLRGSSGEQYF.

The rearrangement uses TRBV11-2 and TRBJ2-1; no clear D. Trimming took off 5 bases at V and 0 bases at J, with 14 bases between the two ends. This CDR3 comprises 16 residues. Germline CDR1 SGHAT, CDR2 FQNNGV. CDR3 protein: CASSRPDSSSYNEQFF. The CDR3 region has the DNA TGTGCCAGCAGCCGACCCGACTCCAGCTCCTACAATGAGCAGTTCTTC.

The J gene is TRBJ2-3, the V gene TRBV5-4, with 9 bases identical to TRBD2. V lost 4 bases and J lost 2; bases outside the gene matches: 8. The CDR3 totals 16 residues. Germline-derived CDR1 and CDR2 are SGHNT and YYREEE (reference sequence). CDR3 protein: CASSRWRTSATDTQYF. In nucleotides, the CDR3 is TGTGCCAGCAGCCGTTGGAGGACTAGCGCCACAGATACGCAGTATTTT.

The chain recombines TRBV14 with TRBJ2-7, with D hard to call. The germline V and J ends were trimmed by 4 bases and 7 bases, with 23 bases remaining between them. Germline CDR1 SGHDN, CDR2 FVKESK. This CDR3 comprises 16 residues. CDR3 DNA: TGTGCCAGCAGCCCCTTGGGCGCCAGGTCATCTGGGGAGCAGTACTTC. This encodes CASSPLGARSSGEQYF. The full variable domain, in which reference TRBV14 and TRBJ2-7 provide the parts outside the CDR3, is EAGVTQFPSHSVIEKGQTVTLRCDPISGHDNLYWYRRVMGKEIKFLLHFVKESKQDESGMPNNRFLAERTGGTYSTLKVQPAELEDSGVYFCASSPLGARSSGEQYFGPGTRLTVT.

The chain carries TRBV7-8 and TRBJ1-1; 7 bases agree with TRBD1. The CDR3 is 14 residues long. V shed 5 bases and J 1 base; nucleotides not matched to a gene: 4. Germline CDR1 is SGHVS and CDR2 is FQNEAQ. The DNA of the CDR3 is TGTGCCAGCAGCGGTGACAGGGCGAACACTGAAGCTTTCTTT. Its protein product is CASSGDRANTEAFF.

This clone was picked up many times. This sequence joins TRBV28 and TRBJ2-7; 7 nucleotides align to TRBD1. Germline CDR1 MDHEN, CDR2 SYDVKM. This CDR3 contains 16 residues. Trimming removed 2 bases from V and 1 base from J; junction bases left unmatched: 8. The CDR3 protein is CASSLRAGTVSYEQYF. The CDR3 bases are TGTGCCAGCAGTTTAAGGGCCGGGACAGTTTCCTACGAGCAGTACTTC.

This clone has a handful of counts. The rearrangement uses TRBV6-6 and TRBJ2-3, with 12 bases that match TRBD2. The CDR3 consists of 14 residues. With 7 bases clipped from V and 8 bases from J, the junction kept 7 bases outside the gene matches. The germline gives CDR1 MNHNY, CDR2 SVGAGI (reference sequence). CDR3 sequence reads: CASKTTSGSGTQYF. Written as DNA, the CDR3 is TGTGCCAGCAAGACGACTAGCGGGAGTGGTACGCAGTATTTT.

V is TRBV2 and J is TRBJ2-7; D might be TRBD1 (5 bases). CDR3 size: 12 residues. CDR1 and CDR2 (germline): SNHLY, FYNNEI. The V and J ends lost 6 bases and 3 bases respectively, with 9 bases between them. This chain's CDR3 is CASSADIYEQYF. In DNA, the CDR3 is TGTGCCAGCAGCGCGGACATCTACGAGCAGTACTTC. The whole variable domain, remainder taken from reference TRBV2 and TRBJ2-7, is EPEVTQTPSHQVTQMGQEVILRCVPISNHLYFYWYRQILGQKVEFLVSFYNNEISEKSEIFDDQFSVERPDGSNFTLKIRSTKLEDSAMYFCASSADIYEQYFGPGTRLTVT.

V and J are TRBV9 and TRBJ2-7; 7 bases align to TRBD1. The CDR3 runs to 16 residues. The germline gives CDR1 SGDLS, CDR2 YYNGEE. V lost 0 bases to trimming and J lost 2 bases; unmatched junction nucleotides: 8. The CDR3 DNA follows: TGTGCCAGCAGCGTAGGTAAGGGGCAGGGGGCCTACGAGCAGTACTTC. Translated: CASSVGKGQGAYEQYF.

The chain recombines TRBV7-8 with TRBJ1-1; 7 bases agree with TRBD1. Germline values: CDR1 SGHVS, CDR2 FQNEAQ. This CDR3 comprises 15 residues. The V and J ends lost 4 bases and 0 bases, in that order; junction bases with no gene match: 5. As DNA, the CDR3 is TGTGCCAGCAGCTCCTGGACAGGAATGAACACTGAAGCTTTCTTT. This translates into CASSSWTGMNTEAFF.

The chain links TRBV5-1 to TRBJ2-2, with D possibly matching TRBD1 (6 bases). CDR1 is SGHRS and CDR2 is YFSETQ in the germline V gene. The CDR3 contains 16 residues. V dropped 1 base and J dropped 1 base, with 11 bases sitting between them. The CDR3 coding sequence is TGCGCCAGCAGCTTGTTCGTGACAGGGAACACCGGGGAGCTGTTTTTT. This translates into CASSLFVTGNTGELFF. The variable domain in full, with the rest retrieved from reference TRBV5-1 and TRBJ2-2, is KAGVTQTPRYLIKTRGQQVTLSCSPISGHRSVSWYQQTPGQGLQFLFEYFSETQRNKGNFPGRFSGRQFSNSRSEMNVSTLELGDSALYLCASSLFVTGNTGELFFGEGSRLTVL.

This clone occurred once. Different DNA sequences within this sample yield the same CDR3. V gene TRBV6-5 combines with J gene TRBJ2-1, with 11 bases that match TRBD2. Germline assignment: CDR1 MNHEY and CDR2 SVGAGI. The CDR3 covers 15 residues. V lost 5 bases and J lost 3; bases outside the gene matches: 3. CDR3 protein: CASSPGTSGYNEQFF. The CDR3, as DNA: TGTGCCAGCAGTCCCGGGACTAGCGGCTACAATGAGCAGTTCTTC.

This chain links TRBV27 with TRBJ1-1, with TRBD1 as a possible D gene (6 bases). Trimming left V 7 bases short and J 0 bases short, with 9 bases between. The CDR3 sequence is 13 residues long. Germline V gene lookup returns CDR1 MNHEY and CDR2 SMNVEV (reference sequence). The CDR3 sequence: CASTGQMNTEAFF. CDR3 coding DNA: TGTGCCAGCACTGGACAGATGAACACTGAAGCTTTCTTT.

V and J are TRBV7-3 and TRBJ2-7; 10 positions agree with TRBD2. Trimming cost V 5 bases and J 6 bases; bases outside gene matches: 7. The CDR3 has 14 amino acids. The V gene's germline CDR1 is SGHTA and CDR2 FQGTGA. In nucleotides, the CDR3 is TGTGCCAGCAGCATCACCGGGACTAGCGTCGAGCAGTACTTC. It specifies CASSITGTSVEQYF.

The V gene is TRBV6-5, the J gene TRBJ1-6, with 9 bases fitting TRBD1. Germline CDR1 reads MNHEY; CDR2 reads SVGAGI. The ends lost 10 bases at V and 4 bases at J; junction bases unmatched: 8. CDR3 size: 15 residues. CDR3 sequence reads: CATSRDRAYNSPLHF. CDR3 DNA: TGTGCCACCTCCAGGGACAGGGCTTATAATTCACCCCTCCACTTT.

The chain uses TRBV28 and TRBJ1-2, with 7 bases fitting TRBD1. Germline CDR1 reads MDHEN; CDR2 reads SYDVKM. The V and J ends lost 7 bases and 4 bases, in that order; junction bases with no gene match: 15. The CDR3 is made up of 16 amino acids. CDR3 sequence reads: CASNKDRDRALYGYTF. The CDR3 DNA reads as TGTGCCAGCAATAAGGACCGGGACAGAGCGCTCTATGGCTACACCTTC.

Details on this clone: The same CDR3 can be traced to other DNA sequences in this sample. The chain employs TRBV29-1 and TRBJ2-7, with D maybe TRBD2 (5 bases). This CDR3 comprises 12 residues. With 4 bases removed from V and 3 bases from J, the gap between germline ends came to 10 bases. Looked up from germline, CDR1 is SQVTM and CDR2 is ANQGSEA. CDR3 nucleotide sequence: TGCAGCGTTGTATCGGGGATCTACGAGCAGTACTTC. Encoded protein: CSVVSGIYEQYF.

DNA of the CDR3: TGCGCCAGCCAACCGGGACATGTAGGCGCTGAAGCTTTCTTT. Translating gives CASQPGHVGAEAFF. This chain uses TRBV10-1 with TRBJ1-1; maybe TRBD1 (6 bases). The length of the CDR3 is 14 residues. In germline, CDR1 is WNHNN, CDR2 SYGVQD (reference sequence). V shed 8 bases and J shed 6 bases, with 19 bases lying between them.

The V and J genes are TRBV29-1 and TRBJ1-5; tentative D call: TRBD1 (5 bases). From germline, CDR1 is SQVTM and CDR2 ANQGSEA. The germline V and J ends were trimmed by 1 base and 0 bases, with 10 bases remaining between them. This CDR3 comprises 15 residues. The CDR3 nucleotides are TGCAGCGTTGAAGTTGTAGGGGATAGCAATCAGCCCCAGCATTTT. Translated, it gives CSVEVVGDSNQPQHF.

This chain joins TRBV18 and TRBJ1-4; maybe TRBD1 (5 bases). CDR1 is KGHSH and CDR2 is LQKENI in the germline V gene. V was shortened by 6 bases and J by 2 bases, with 16 bases between the two germline ends. The CDR3 runs 16 residues. CDR3 DNA: TGTGCCAGCTCCGCCGCCATCCAGGGCACTAATGAAAAACTGTTTTTT. It is translated as CASSAAIQGTNEKLFF.

The chain carries TRBV28 and TRBJ1-3, with a possible D match to TRBD1 (5 bases). This CDR3 comprises 17 residues. Germline CDR1 reads MDHEN; CDR2 reads SYDVKM. Trimming removed 0 bases at V and 2 bases at J, with 14 bases between. CDR3 DNA sequence: TGTGCCAGCAGTTTATGGTCAGGGAATACAGCTGGAAACACCATATATTTT. It is translated as CASSLWSGNTAGNTIYF.

Here the CDR3 DNA reads TGTGCCAGCTCACCAAATACAGCCTTAAATCAGCCCCAGCATTTT. Translation gives CASSPNTALNQPQHF. The V call is TRBV18, the J call TRBJ1-5; no clear D. V was shortened by 2 bases and J by 4 bases, with 12 bases between the two germline ends. Germline V gene sequence: CDR1 KGHSH, CDR2 LQKENI. CDR3 length equals 15 residues.

The chain links TRBV2 to TRBJ1-1; D is uncertain. CDR3 size: 13 residues. From germline, CDR1 is SNHLY and CDR2 FYNNEI. V dropped 4 bases and J dropped 1 base, with 7 bases sitting between them. Here the CDR3 reads CASSGRGNTEAFF. The CDR3, as DNA: TGTGCCAGCAGTGGCAGAGGGAACACTGAAGCTTTCTTT.

This clone was detected only a few times. The chain couples TRBV19 to TRBJ2-7; 9 bases fit TRBD1. Germline lookup yields CDR1 LNHDA and CDR2 SQIVND (reference sequence). The trim removed 3 bases at V and 4 bases at J, leaving 4 bases unmatched. CDR3 length: 14 amino acids. The CDR3 loop reads CASSIGQGRYEQYF. CDR3 coding DNA: TGTGCCAGTAGTATCGGACAGGGGAGGTACGAGCAGTACTTC.

The J gene is TRBJ1-4, the V gene TRBV19, with D tentatively TRBD1 (5 bases). The germline V gene has CDR1 LNHDA and CDR2 SQIVND (reference sequence). This CDR3 comprises 14 residues. With 5 bases removed from V and 4 bases from J, the gap between germline ends came to 11 bases. Written as DNA, the CDR3 is TGTGCCAGTAGTGGGGGACTCAGTAATGAAAAACTGTTTTTT. The encoded protein is CASSGGLSNEKLFF.

V is TRBV5-1 and J is TRBJ2-2; 13 bases fit TRBD2. The V gene end was trimmed by 5 bases and the J gene end by 2 bases; junction bases not matched to a gene: 6. This CDR3 has 17 amino acids. The germline V gene encodes CDR1 SGHRS and CDR2 YFSETQ. CDR3 region: CASSQPGLAGNTGELFF. CDR3 DNA sequence: TGCGCCAGCAGTCAGCCGGGACTAGCGGGAAACACCGGGGAGCTGTTTTTT. The complete variable domain, with remaining parts taken from reference TRBV5-1 and TRBJ2-2, reads KAGVTQTPRYLIKTRGQQVTLSCSPISGHRSVSWYQQTPGQGLQFLFEYFSETQRNKGNFPGRFSGRQFSNSRSEMNVSTLELGDSALYLCASSQPGLAGNTGELFFGEGSRLTVL.

This chain connects TRBV7-9 to TRBJ1-3; D may be TRBD1 (6 bases). V gave up 0 bases and J gave up 0 bases, with 9 bases separating them. Per the germline V gene, CDR1 is SEHNR and CDR2 is FQNEAQ (reference sequence). The CDR3 contains 16 residues. CDR3 coding DNA: TGTGCCAGCAGCTTAGCGACAGGTCCCTCTGGAAACACCATATATTTT. It is translated as CASSLATGPSGNTIYF.

This CDR3 is CASSPRHGGVYNEQFF. Here the CDR3 DNA reads TGTGCCAGTAGTCCCCGCCACGGGGGTGTATACAATGAGCAGTTCTTC. V is TRBV19 and J is TRBJ2-1; D perhaps matches TRBD2 (6 bases). The CDR3 consists of 16 residues. Trimming shortened V by 5 bases and J by 4 bases, and 18 bases separated the two germline ends. The germline V gene encodes CDR1 LNHDA and CDR2 SQIVND (reference sequence).

The CDR3 DNA follows: TGTGCCAGCTCACCGCAACTAGAAGACTATGAGCAGTTCTTC. This gives the protein CASSPQLEDYEQFF. The chain has TRBV18 and TRBJ2-1; D possibly corresponds to TRBD2 (5 bases). In germline, CDR1 is KGHSH, CDR2 LQKENI. Trimming took off 3 bases at V and 8 bases at J, with 14 bases between the two ends. The length of the CDR3 is 14 residues.

This chain joins TRBV29-1 and TRBJ2-1, with D possibly TRBD2 on 6 matching bases. The germline gives CDR1 SQVTM, CDR2 ANQGSEA. The length of the CDR3 is 13 residues. V was trimmed by 7 bases and J by 0 bases, leaving 10 bases between them. DNA for the CDR3: TGCAGCGGGAGGGGAGGCTCCTACAATGAGCAGTTCTTC. Its protein product is CSGRGGSYNEQFF.